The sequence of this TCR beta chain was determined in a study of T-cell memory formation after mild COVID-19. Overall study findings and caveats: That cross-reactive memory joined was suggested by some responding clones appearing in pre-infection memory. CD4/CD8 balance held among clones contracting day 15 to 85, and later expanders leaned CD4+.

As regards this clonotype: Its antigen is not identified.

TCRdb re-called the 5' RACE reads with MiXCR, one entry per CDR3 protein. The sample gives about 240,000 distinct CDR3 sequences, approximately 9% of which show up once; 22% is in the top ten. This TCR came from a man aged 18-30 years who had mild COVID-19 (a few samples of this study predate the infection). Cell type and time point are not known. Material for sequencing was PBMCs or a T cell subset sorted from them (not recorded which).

CDR3 amino acids: CASSNGRGEGTEAFF. In DNA form, the CDR3 reads TGTGCCAGCAGCAACGGCAGGGGGGAGGGCACTGAAGCTTTCTTT. This chain uses TRBV6-2 or TRBV6-3 with TRBJ1-1; TRBD1 matches at 7 bases. V dropped 6 bases and J dropped 4; count of bases not matched to a gene: 11. Germline CDR1 is MNHEY and CDR2 is SVGEGT. This CDR3 has 15 amino acids.